The present entry profiles one TCR beta chain with its context. This specimen comes from a study of blood T cell repertoires in COVID-19. Study details: T cells, B-cell-depleted T cells, or PBMCs supplied cDNA or gDNA.

In the authors' workflow: Amplification from reference gene primers served as the basis for estimated nucleated cell counts. TCRdb's copy holds only in-frame clones and misses some; the assay was immunoSEQ multiplex PCR. Clonal size and the V and J genes are those of that table, whereas D and trimming came from the DNA. The data show 110,000 to 150,000 clones, 80% to 90% seen once. With V trimmed by 5 bases and J by 0 bases, 6 bases remained unmatched. This CDR3 is 15 amino acids long. CDR1 and CDR2 from the germline V gene are SGHTA and FQGNSA. The chain joins TRBV7-2 to TRBJ1-1, with 7 nucleotides matching TRBD1. The clonotype originates from a woman older than 75 with acute or convalescent COVID-19. Input material: peripheral blood. The CDR3 loop is CASSPGQSMNTEAFF. CDR3 coding DNA: TGTGCCAGCAGCCCGGGACAGAGTATGAACACTGAAGCTTTCTTT.